The source of this T cell receptor beta chain is a study of blood T cell repertoires in COVID-19. Study-wide background: Nucleic acid was either cDNA or gDNA, and it came from T cells, B-cell-depleted T cells, or PBMCs.

Assay: immunoSEQ multiplex PCR; the TCRdb copy retains only in-frame clones and omits some. This sample has around 140,000 clones, with approximately 85% found just once. The V gene's germline CDR1 is GTSNPN and CDR2 SVGIG (reference sequence). The junction had 6 bases not matched to a gene; V was cut back by 2 bases and J by 9 bases. The CDR3 is 15 amino acids. Sequencing was done on a sample of peripheral blood. The V and J genes are TRBV30 and TRBJ1-6; 11 nucleotides match TRBD1. This TCR derives from a man between 70 and 80 years old with acute or convalescent COVID-19. This CDR3 reads CAWSSRTGGSSPLHF. CDR3 coding DNA: TGTGCCTGGAGTTCCAGGACAGGGGGCTCTTCACCCCTCCACTTT. Supplemented by reference TRBV30 and TRBJ1-6, the full variable domain reads SQTIHQWPATLVQPVGSPLSLECTVEGTSNPNLYWYRQAAGRGLQLLFYSVGIGQISSEVPQNLSASRPQDRQFILSSKKLLLSDSGFYLCAWSSRTGGSSPLHFGNGTRLTVT.